The 24 T cell receptor beta chains in this list originate from one sample, sequenced in a study of blood T cell repertoires in COVID-19. The table came from immunoSEQ multiplex PCR; TCRdb's copy has only in-frame clones and leaves some out. Of roughly 250,000 clones in the sample, around 86% were seen once. The specimen sequenced was peripheral blood. The receptors come from a woman aged 55-75 years with active or convalescent COVID-19.

The V and J genes are TRBV7-9 and TRBJ1-2, with D possibly matching TRBD1 (5 bases). CDR3 length: 15 residues. Germline V gene lookup returns CDR1 SEHNR and CDR2 FQNEAQ (reference sequence). The ends were cut back, 2 bases at V and 2 bases at J, with 12 bases in the middle. The CDR3 DNA follows: TGTGCCAGCAGCTTACTTTCCGGGGGAAACTATGGCTACACCTTC. It yields the protein CASSLLSGGNYGYTF.

A single count supports this clone. CDR3 protein: CASSFVLQGNQPQHF. CDR3 sequence (DNA): TGTGCCAGCAGTTTTGTTCTCCAGGGGAATCAGCCCCAGCATTTT. The rearrangement joins TRBV2 to TRBJ1-5; a possible D gene is TRBD1 (6 bases). Germline CDR1 reads SNHLY; CDR2 reads FYNNEI. The length of the CDR3 is 15 residues. Trimming took off 5 bases at V and 4 bases at J, with 15 bases between the two ends.

The chain couples TRBV30 to TRBJ1-1, with 9 bases matching TRBD1. With 0 bases clipped from V and 1 base from J, the junction kept 3 bases outside the gene matches. This CDR3 has 15 residues. The V gene's germline CDR1 is GTSNPN and CDR2 SVGIG (reference sequence). The CDR3 spells CAWSVPDRGNTEAFF. Here the CDR3 DNA reads TGTGCCTGGAGTGTACCGGACAGGGGGAACACTGAAGCTTTCTTT. The full variable domain, with the rest looked up from reference TRBV30 and TRBJ1-1, is SQTIHQWPATLVQPVGSPLSLECTVEGTSNPNLYWYRQAAGRGLQLLFYSVGIGQISSEVPQNLSASRPQDRQFILSSKKLLLSDSGFYLCAWSVPDRGNTEAFFGQGTRLTVV.

V and J are TRBV5-1 and TRBJ1-2, with 7 nucleotides matching TRBD1. This CDR3 is 13 amino acids long. Germline V gives CDR1 SGHRS, CDR2 YFSETQ. V lost 2 bases, J lost 8 bases, and 6 bases stayed unmatched. The CDR3 nucleotides read TGCGCCAGCAGCTTTACAGGGGCAGGGGGCTACACCTTC. It translates to CASSFTGAGGYTF. The whole variable domain, filled in from reference TRBV5-1 and TRBJ1-2, reads KAGVTQTPRYLIKTRGQQVTLSCSPISGHRSVSWYQQTPGQGLQFLFEYFSETQRNKGNFPGRFSGRQFSNSRSEMNVSTLELGDSALYLCASSFTGAGGYTFGSGTRLTVV.

The genes are TRBV30 and TRBJ2-7; TRBD1 is a possible D gene (5 bases). This CDR3 has 13 residues. Germline V gene sequence: CDR1 GTSNPN, CDR2 SVGIG (reference sequence). V lost 0 bases and J lost 4, with 10 bases in between. The CDR3 region has the DNA TGTGCCTGGAGTGTGGGGCTAGAATACGAGCAGTACTTC. This translates into CAWSVGLEYEQYF.

V and J are TRBV7-2 and TRBJ1-5; no firm D call. The CDR3 is 15 residues long. Germline lookup yields CDR1 SGHTA and CDR2 FQGNSA. The V end was cut by 1 base, the J end by 6 bases, with 13 bases between. The CDR3, as DNA: TGTGCCAGCAGCTTAGGAGGGCGTCTGGGTCAGCCCCAGCATTTT. This translates into CASSLGGRLGQPQHF. Complete variable domain (other parts from reference TRBV7-2 and TRBJ1-5): GAGVSQSPSNKVTEKGKDVELRCDPISGHTALYWYRQSLGQGLEFLIYFQGNSAPDKSGLPSDRFSAERTGGSVSTLTIQRTQQEDSAVYLCASSLGGRLGQPQHFGDGTRLSIL.

The chain has TRBV5-1 and TRBJ2-1; no clear D. Deletions cut 3 bases from V and 4 bases from J, with 11 bases between. This CDR3 has 14 amino acids. In germline, CDR1 is SGHRS, CDR2 YFSETQ. CDR3 nucleotides: TGCGCCAGCAGCTCCGAGTCGCGGTACAATGAGCAGTTCTTC. It is translated as CASSSESRYNEQFF.

This clone came up a few times. Distinct nucleotide sequences in the sample also encode this CDR3. V and J are TRBV7-8 and TRBJ1-5; 8 bases are a match to TRBD1. The germline CDR1 and CDR2 sequences are SGHVS and FQNEAQ. With V trimmed by 5 bases and J by 3 bases, 6 bases remained unmatched. The CDR3 covers 15 residues. CDR3 region: CASSPDRASNQPQHF. The DNA of the CDR3 is TGTGCCAGCAGCCCGGACAGGGCGTCCAATCAGCCCCAGCATTTT.

This chain connects TRBV27 to TRBJ1-2; TRBD1 matches 10 bases. CDR1 is MNHEY, CDR2 SMNVEV, per germline (reference sequence). V dropped 5 bases and J dropped 4; count of bases not matched to a gene: 7. The CDR3 runs to 15 residues. CDR3 protein: CASSELTGGSYGYTF. Here the CDR3 DNA reads TGTGCCAGCAGTGAGTTGACAGGGGGCAGCTATGGCTACACCTTC.

The chain links TRBV15 to TRBJ2-4; D is possibly TRBD1 (6 bases). CDR1 is LNHNV and CDR2 is YYDKDF in the germline V gene (reference sequence). Trimming removed 5 bases at V and 7 bases at J, with 15 bases between. The CDR3 spans 14 residues. The CDR3: CATSGTSTGNIQYF. The CDR3 DNA sequence: TGTGCCACCAGCGGGACATCCACGGGGAACATTCAGTACTTC.

The chain recombines TRBV2 with TRBJ1-1; 11 bases align to TRBD1. CDR3 length equals 13 residues. The germline CDR1 and CDR2 sequences are SNHLY and FYNNEI. Trimming removed 11 bases from V and 6 bases from J; junction bases left unmatched: 8. The CDR3 sequence is CAGWTGGNAEAFF. The DNA for the CDR3 is TGTGCCGGGTGGACAGGGGGCAATGCTGAAGCTTTCTTT.

Sample share makes this clone medium-sized. V and J are TRBV5-4 and TRBJ1-1; the D gene is possibly TRBD1 (5 bases). Trimming stripped 4 bases from V and 1 base from J, with 8 bases between. The CDR3 covers 13 residues. Germline loops: CDR1 SGHNT, CDR2 YYREEE (reference sequence). For the CDR3, the DNA is TGTGCCAGCAGCCACACAGGGAACACTGAAGCTTTCTTT. Translating it yields CASSHTGNTEAFF. Based on the CDR3 plus reference TRBV5-4 and TRBJ1-1, the full variable domain is ETGVTQSPTHLIKTRGQQVTLRCSSQSGHNTVSWYQQALGQGPQFIFQYYREEENGRGNFPPRFSGLQFPNYSSELNVNALELDDSALYLCASSHTGNTEAFFGQGTRLTVV.

This chain joins TRBV20-1 and TRBJ1-6, with D perhaps TRBD1 (6 bases). Germline V gene data show CDR1 as DFQATT and CDR2 as SNEGSKA (reference sequence). V lost 3 bases and J lost 9, with 12 bases in between. The CDR3 is made up of 13 amino acids. CDR3 sequence: CSASTGPSSPLHF. CDR3 sequence (DNA): TGCAGTGCTAGTACAGGGCCCTCTTCACCCCTCCACTTT.

The chain joins TRBV7-3 to TRBJ2-1; TRBD1 matches at 8 bases. Germline V lookup: CDR1 SGHTA, CDR2 FQGTGA. The length of the CDR3 is 15 residues. Trimming took 5 bases from V and 2 from J; bases not matched to a gene: 5. In DNA, the CDR3 is TGTGCCAGCAGCCCGCTACAGGGGGCCTACAATGAGCAGTTCTTC. Translating it yields CASSPLQGAYNEQFF.

V is TRBV27 and J is TRBJ1-1; 7 positions match TRBD1. J was trimmed by 2 bases and V by 3 bases; bases with no gene match: 3. Per the germline V gene, CDR1 is MNHEY and CDR2 is SMNVEV (reference sequence). This CDR3 region has 14 residues. CDR3 sequence: CASSLQGGNTEAFF. DNA for the CDR3: TGTGCCAGCAGTTTGCAGGGGGGCAACACTGAAGCTTTCTTT.

The chain uses TRBV5-8 and TRBJ1-2; TRBD1 is a possible D gene (6 bases). CDR3 size: 13 residues. The germline V gene has CDR1 SGHTS and CDR2 YDEGEE. V lost 4 bases, J lost 4 bases, and 11 bases lay in between. This CDR3 reads CASSPSDSYGYTF. The DNA for the CDR3 is TGTGCCAGCAGCCCCTCGGACAGCTATGGCTACACCTTC.

This sequence joins TRBV5-1 and TRBJ1-6; perhaps TRBD1 as D (5 bases). Germline CDR1 reads SGHRS; CDR2 reads YFSETQ. CDR3 length equals 15 residues. V dropped 7 bases and J dropped 0 bases, with 11 bases sitting between them. CDR3 in amino acids: CASRLGGSYNSPLHF. The CDR3, as DNA: TGCGCCAGCCGCCTCGGGGGCTCCTATAATTCACCCCTCCACTTT.

The V gene is TRBV19, the J gene TRBJ2-4; D not resolved. V dropped 8 bases and J dropped 0 bases, with 14 bases sitting between them. The germline CDR1 and CDR2 sequences are LNHDA and SQIVND (reference sequence). There are 15 residues in the CDR3. Here the CDR3 reads CASGARHKAKNIQYF. Here the CDR3 DNA reads TGTGCCAGTGGTGCGAGACACAAAGCCAAAAACATTCAGTACTTC.

This clone was recorded a few times. The chain recombines TRBV5-5 with TRBJ2-5; D is uncertain. The V gene's germline CDR1 is SGHKS and CDR2 YYEKEE (reference sequence). The V and J ends lost 0 bases and 5 bases respectively, with 11 bases between them. CDR3 length equals 14 residues. In DNA, the CDR3 is TGTGCCAGCAGCTTGGGAGTGGGCCCCGAGACCCAGTACTTC. The encoded protein is CASSLGVGPETQYF. The full variable domain, with the rest looked up from reference TRBV5-5 and TRBJ2-5, is DAGVTQSPTHLIKTRGQQVTLRCSPISGHKSVSWYQQVLGQGPQFIFQYYEKEERGRGNFPDRFSARQFPNYSSELNVNALLLGDSALYLCASSLGVGPETQYFGPGTRLLVL.

This clone was found once. The rearrangement links TRBV11-2 to TRBJ1-1; D is perhaps TRBD1 (5 bases). This CDR3 region has 15 residues. Germline V gene data show CDR1 as SGHAT and CDR2 as FQNNGV. The V end lost 2 bases, the J end lost 4 bases, and 14 bases lay between the germline ends. The CDR3 DNA is TGTGCCAGCAGCTTACAGGGCGGGGGTCGCACTGAAGCTTTCTTT. As protein: CASSLQGGGRTEAFF.

The rearrangement joins TRBV5-1 to TRBJ1-3; D is unresolved. Trimming pared 3 bases from V and 0 bases from J, leaving 16 bases between. This CDR3 has 17 residues. The germline CDR1 and CDR2 sequences are SGHRS and YFSETQ. CDR3 protein: CASSSTSRGSSGNTIYF. In nucleotides, the CDR3 is TGCGCCAGCAGCTCGACTTCCCGGGGATCCTCTGGAAACACCATATATTTT. Combining the CDR3 with reference TRBV5-1 and TRBJ1-3 gives the whole variable domain KAGVTQTPRYLIKTRGQQVTLSCSPISGHRSVSWYQQTPGQGLQFLFEYFSETQRNKGNFPGRFSGRQFSNSRSEMNVSTLELGDSALYLCASSSTSRGSSGNTIYFGEGSWLTVV.

This clone appeared a few times. The rearrangement links TRBV5-1 to TRBJ1-1; D is undetermined. V was clipped by 4 bases and J by 3 bases, with 13 bases between them. CDR3 length equals 14 residues. CDR1 is SGHRS, CDR2 YFSETQ, per germline. CDR3 in amino acids: CASSVNTVYTEAFF. CDR3 coding DNA: TGCGCCAGCAGCGTAAACACCGTATACACTGAAGCTTTCTTT.

The chain couples TRBV27 to TRBJ1-2; D may be TRBD1 (5 bases). The CDR3 is 13 residues long. V was clipped by 4 bases and J by 4 bases, with 10 bases between them. The germline gives CDR1 MNHEY, CDR2 SMNVEV (reference sequence). The DNA of the CDR3 is TGTGCCAGCAGTTCTCGGACACTCTATGGCTACACCTTC. It specifies CASSSRTLYGYTF.

The V call is TRBV19, the J call TRBJ1-5, with a weak D call TRBD1 (5 bases). Germline CDR1 LNHDA, CDR2 SQIVND (reference sequence). This CDR3 is 15 amino acids long. V shed 1 base and J shed 1 base, with 8 bases lying between them. CDR3 region: CASSIVGGSNQPQHF. The CDR3 coding sequence is TGTGCCAGTAGTATAGTCGGGGGGAGCAATCAGCCCCAGCATTTT.